This T cell receptor (beta chain) was sequenced during a study of chronic HIV infection and antiretroviral therapy. This clonotype was observed a handful of times. MiXCR was run by TCRdb on the 5' RACE reads, yielding one entry per CDR3 protein. The table has some 38,000 distinct CDR3 sequences, about 8.9% seen once. Deletions cut 3 bases from V and 8 bases from J, with 3 bases between. CDR3 length equals 10 residues. Germline values: CDR1 MGHDK, CDR2 SYGVNS. This chain connects TRBV25-1 to TRBJ2-3; D gene uncertain. This clonotype originated in an adult who had HIV and had not received antiretroviral therapy, or was an uninfected healthy control (not recorded which). What was sequenced was peripheral blood. DNA for the CDR3: TGTGCCAGCAGTGAGGTTACGCAGTATTTT. This encodes CASSEVTQYF.